Listed below are T cell receptor beta chains from one sample, sequenced in a study of T cell changes during pregnancy in multiple sclerosis. The repertoire was sequenced with immunoSEQ multiplex PCR; TCRdb's copy has only in-frame clones and lacks some. The sample has 25,000 to 40,000 clones; roughly nine tenths are singletons. Specimen: CD8+ T cells from peripheral blood mononuclear cells, collected in the third trimester of pregnancy. Source of these receptors: a female donor with multiple sclerosis, enrolled in a pregnancy study. Each CDR3 is given with its conserved first and last residue. Fields, in order: V gene, clone size, J gene, D gene, CDR3 protein, CDR3 DNA. The D gene is left open where the match is weak. Rows give clone size only sometimes, using once, few, many, or a class for an expanded clone.

>TRBV7-9|NA|TRBJ2-1|TRBD2
CASSLGGTRGRSSYNEQFF
TGTGCCAGCAGCTTAGGCGGGACTAGGGGGAGGAGCTCCTACAATGAGCAGTTCTTC
>TRBV7-8|NA|TRBJ2-7|TRBD1
CASSSGQRYEQYF
TGTGCCAGCAGCTCGGGACAGCGCTACGAGCAGTACTTC
>TRBV28|NA|TRBJ1-2|TRBD1
CASSLWDRDYGYTF
TGTGCCAGCAGTTTATGGGACAGGGACTATGGCTACACCTTC
>TRBV4-1|medium-sized|TRBJ2-5|NA
CASSQDPGAWETQYF
TGCGCCAGCAGCCAAGATCCAGGGGCGTGGGAGACCCAGTACTTC
>TRBV7-9|few|TRBJ1-6|NA
CASSRDSYSPLHF
TGTGCCAGCAGCCGCGACAGTTACTCACCCCTCCACTTT
>TRBV28|NA|TRBJ2-1|NA
CASTLGGSEQFF
TGTGCCAGCACCCTAGGAGGGAGTGAGCAGTTCTTC
>TRBV7-9|NA|TRBJ2-7|NA
CASSSGKGNYEQYF
TGTGCCAGCAGCTCAGGGAAGGGCAACTACGAGCAGTACTTC
>TRBV28|few|TRBJ2-2|TRBD1
CASSETGGGRELFF
TGTGCCAGCAGTGAGACAGGGGGCGGCCGGGAGCTGTTTTTT
>TRBV7-9|NA|TRBJ2-7|TRBD1
CASSLVTGDLYEQYF
TGTGCCAGCAGCTTAGTCACAGGGGACCTCTACGAGCAGTACTTC
>TRBV30|NA|TRBJ2-6|NA
CAWRRGRLSSGANVLTF
TGTGCCTGGAGACGAGGCCGGCTGAGCTCTGGGGCCAACGTCCTGACTTTC
>TRBV25-1|NA|TRBJ2-5|TRBD2
CASSESIWTSGGETQYF
TGTGCCAGCAGTGAATCAATTTGGACTAGCGGGGGTGAGACCCAGTACTTC
>TRBV30|few|TRBJ1-2|NA
CAAGREGYTF
TGTGCCGCGGGGCGGGAAGGCTACACCTTC
>TRBV27|NA|TRBJ1-5|NA
CASSLQGGWGPQHF
TGTGCCAGCAGTTTACAGGGAGGCTGGGGGCCCCAGCATTTT
>TRBV19|few|TRBJ1-6|TRBD1
CASSTSGGRSPLHF
TGTGCCAGTAGTACTTCAGGGGGCCGGTCACCCCTCCACTTT
>TRBV7-3|NA|TRBJ2-6|TRBD2
CASSLAGVTSGANVLTF
TGTGCCAGCAGCTTGGCGGGGGTAACCTCTGGGGCCAACGTCCTGACTTTC
>TRBV4-1|NA|TRBJ2-3|NA
CASSPSGASSTDTQYF
TGCGCCAGCAGCCCTTCAGGGGCGAGTAGCACAGATACGCAGTATTTT
>TRBV7-6|NA|TRBJ2-2|NA
CASSLALEDWNTGELFF
TGTGCCAGCAGCTTAGCCTTGGAGGACTGGAACACCGGGGAGCTGTTTTTT
>TRBV19|once|TRBJ2-1|NA
CASSTETGFYNEQFF
TGTGCCAGTAGTACAGAGACAGGTTTCTACAATGAGCAGTTCTTC